This T cell receptor (beta chain) was identified in a study of T-cell memory formation after mild COVID-19. For the study at large: The TCR clusters were mostly specific to one donor. The study's findings and limits: Shrinking CD4+ clones were chiefly CM and EM; CD8+ ones were chiefly EMRA. The authors left the SARS-CoV-2 specificity of second-wave clones peaking on day 37 unconfirmed.

TCRdb processed the 5' RACE reads anew with MiXCR; each CDR3 protein has one entry. The top ten clones hold around 8.4% of a sample with fewer than 650,000 distinct CDR3 sequences, about 22% of them seen once. CDR1 SGDLS and CDR2 YYNGEE come from the germline V gene. The CDR3 covers 13 residues. V shed 3 bases and J 7 bases; nucleotides not matched to a gene: 5. Concerning this clonotype itself: Its cognate antigen is unknown.

The rearrangement links TRBV9 to TRBJ1-2, with 8 positions matching TRBD1. Material for sequencing was PBMCs or a T cell subset sorted from them (not recorded which). This TCR came from an adult woman who had mild COVID-19 (a few samples of this study predate the infection). Cell type and time point are not known. Written as DNA, the CDR3 is TGTGCCAGCAGCGGAGACAGGGGTGTTGGCTACACCTTC. This gives the protein CASSGDRGVGYTF.